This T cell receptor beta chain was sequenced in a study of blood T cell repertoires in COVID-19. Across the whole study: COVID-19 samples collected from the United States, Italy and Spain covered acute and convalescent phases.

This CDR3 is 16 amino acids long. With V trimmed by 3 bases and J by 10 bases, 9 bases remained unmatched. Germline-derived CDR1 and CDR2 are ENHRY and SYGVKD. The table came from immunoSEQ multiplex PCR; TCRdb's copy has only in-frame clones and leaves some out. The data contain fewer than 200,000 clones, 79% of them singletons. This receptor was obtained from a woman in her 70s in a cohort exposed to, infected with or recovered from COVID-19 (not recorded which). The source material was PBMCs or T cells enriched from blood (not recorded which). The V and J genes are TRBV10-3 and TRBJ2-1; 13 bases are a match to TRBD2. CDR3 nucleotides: TGTGCCATCAGTGACCCGACTAGCGGGAGGAATAAGGAGCAGTTCTTC. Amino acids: CAISDPTSGRNKEQFF.